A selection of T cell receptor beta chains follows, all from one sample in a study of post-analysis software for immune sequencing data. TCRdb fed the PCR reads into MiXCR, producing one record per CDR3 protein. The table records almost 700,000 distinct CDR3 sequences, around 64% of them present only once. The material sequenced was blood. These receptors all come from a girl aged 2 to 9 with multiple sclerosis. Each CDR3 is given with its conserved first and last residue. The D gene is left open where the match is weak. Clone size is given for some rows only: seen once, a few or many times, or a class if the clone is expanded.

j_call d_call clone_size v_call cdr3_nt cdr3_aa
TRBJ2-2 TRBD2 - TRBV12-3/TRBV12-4 TGTGCCAGCAGGGGACTAGCTCCTTCCGGGGAGCTGTTTTTT CASRGLAPSGELFF
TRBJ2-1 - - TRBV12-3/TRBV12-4 TGTGCCAGCACCCAAGGGGGGGCTCCTGGCAATGAGCAGTTCTTC CASTQGGAPGNEQFF
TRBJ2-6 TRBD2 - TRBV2 TGTGCCAGCACCTTAGCGGGAGGGCTCCTCTCTGGGGCCAACGTCCTGACTTTC CASTLAGGLLSGANVLTF
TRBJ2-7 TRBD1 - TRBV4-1 TGCGCCAGCAGCACCCGACAGGGGGCAAACGAGCAGTACTTC CASSTRQGANEQYF
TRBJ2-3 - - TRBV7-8 TGTGCCAGCAGCTTAAATCAGGGAGATACGCAGTATTTT CASSLNQGDTQYF
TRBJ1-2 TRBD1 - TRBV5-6 TGTGCCAGCAGCAGCTTGACAGGGGGCTATGGCTACACCTTC CASSSLTGGYGYTF
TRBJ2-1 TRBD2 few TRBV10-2 TGCGCCAGCACTCGGCTAGCGGGAGATTACAATGAGCAGTTCTTC CASTRLAGDYNEQFF
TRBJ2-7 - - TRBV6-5 TGTGCCAGCAGTTACTCGGGGGGGGCTTTACCCTACGAGCAGTACTTC CASSYSGGALPYEQYF
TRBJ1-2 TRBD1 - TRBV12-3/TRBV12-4 TGTGCCAGCAGTTCCGGACAGGCCTATGGCTACACCTTC CASSSGQAYGYTF
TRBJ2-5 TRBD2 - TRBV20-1 TGCAGTGCTAGAAAAAGACTAGCGACGTACCAAGAGACCCAGTACTTC CSARKRLATYQETQYF
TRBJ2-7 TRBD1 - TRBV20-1 TGCAGTGCTAGGGCGGGACAGGGGAGGGCCTACGAGCAGTACTTC CSARAGQGRAYEQYF
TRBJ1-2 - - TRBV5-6 TGTGCCAGCAGGGGGACTAACTATGGCTACACCTTC CASRGTNYGYTF
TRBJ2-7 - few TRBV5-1 TGCGCCAGCAGCTCGCGGACCGAGACCTACGAGCAGTACTTC CASSSRTETYEQYF
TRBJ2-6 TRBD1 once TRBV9 TGTGCCAGCAGCGAGGGGACAGGCGGGATGGGAACTGGGGCCAACGTCCTGACTTTC CASSEGTGGMGTGANVLTF
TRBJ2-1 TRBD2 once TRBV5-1 TGCGCCAGCAGGACTAGCGGGAGCTCCAATGAGCAGTTCTTC CASRTSGSSNEQFF
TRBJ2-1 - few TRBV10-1 TGCGCCAGCAGTGAGTCGAACCATGAGCAGTTCTTC CASSESNHEQFF
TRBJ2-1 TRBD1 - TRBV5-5 TGTGCCAGCAGCCCAGGCAGGGGGCGATGGCATGAGCAGTTCTTC CASSPGRGRWHEQFF
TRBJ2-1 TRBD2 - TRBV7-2 TGTGCCAGCAGCTTAACGGCGGGAGACCACAATGAGCAGTTCTTC CASSLTAGDHNEQFF
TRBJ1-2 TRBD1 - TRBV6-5 TGTGCCAGCAGCCCCAGCTATGACGGACAGGGGGATGGCTACACCTTC CASSPSYDGQGDGYTF
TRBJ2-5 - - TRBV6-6 TGTGCCTCTCTCAGACGGGGGGCGGGGGAGACCCAGTACTTC CASLRRGAGETQYF
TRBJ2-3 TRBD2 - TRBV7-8 TGTGCCAGCAGCTCGGGGGGGCAGGTCGAGTATTTT CASSSGGQVEYF
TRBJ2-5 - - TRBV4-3 TGCGCCAGCAGCCAAGAAATTCTGGGGGCCGGGGAGACCCAGTACTTC CASSQEILGAGETQYF
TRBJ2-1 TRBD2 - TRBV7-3 TGTGCCAGCAGCTTATATTTATTTGGGGGACTAGCGGGAGGGAATGAGCAGTTCTTC CASSLYLFGGLAGGNEQFF
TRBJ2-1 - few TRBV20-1 TGCAGTGCTAGGGGGGCTAGCGGAGCCTTCAATGAGCAGTTCTTC CSARGASGAFNEQFF
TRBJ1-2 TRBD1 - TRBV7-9 TGTGCCAGCAGCCTCATTCCAGGGGGCGATTATGGCTACACCTTC CASSLIPGGDYGYTF
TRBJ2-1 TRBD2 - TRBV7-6 TGTGCCAGCAGCCTACGAGGGGATGGCGGGAGGCTCTCCTACAATGAGCAGTTCTTC CASSLRGDGGRLSYNEQFF
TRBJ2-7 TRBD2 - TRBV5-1 TGCGCCAGCAGCGGCACTAGCGGGAGGGCCGGGTCCTACGAGCAGTACTTC CASSGTSGRAGSYEQYF
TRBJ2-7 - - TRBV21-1 TGTGCCGGCTCCGGGACAGGGAGTACCTACGAGCAGTACTTC CAGSGTGSTYEQYF
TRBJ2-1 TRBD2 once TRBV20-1 TGCAGTGCTAGAGGGCTAGCGGGAGAAGGCGAGCAGTTCTTC CSARGLAGEGEQFF
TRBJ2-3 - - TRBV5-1 TGCGCCAGCAGAAGTTCTGGGGATACGCAGTATTTT CASRSSGDTQYF
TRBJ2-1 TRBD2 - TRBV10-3 TGTGCCATCAGTGAGTGGGGTGACGGGGGGACCTACAATGAGCAGCTCTTC CAISEWGDGGTYNEQLF
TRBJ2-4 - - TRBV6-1 TGTGCCAGCGCAGGTCAGATACTAAGGTGGACCAAAAACATTCAGTACTTC CASAGQILRWTKNIQYF
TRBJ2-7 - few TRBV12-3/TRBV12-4 TGTGCCAGCAGCCTGACACCCGGTCTAGGGGAGCAGTACTTC CASSLTPGLGEQYF
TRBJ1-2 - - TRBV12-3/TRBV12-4 TGTGTCAGCTGGGGCTTATCGGGGGGCGGCTACACCTTC CVSWGLSGGGYTF
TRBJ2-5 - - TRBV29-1 TGCAGCGCCCGTCCGTACCAAGAGACCCAGTACTTC CSARPYQETQYF
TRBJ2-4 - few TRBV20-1 TGCAGTGCTAGATCTGTAGCCAAAAACATTCAGTACTTC CSARSVAKNIQYF
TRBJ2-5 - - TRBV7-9 TGTGCCAGCAGCTTAGGGTACCGGATCCAAGAGACCCAGTACTTC CASSLGYRIQETQYF
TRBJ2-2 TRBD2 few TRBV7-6 TGTGCCAGCAGTTTCACTAGCGGGCCTTACACCGGGGAGCTGTTTTTT CASSFTSGPYTGELFF
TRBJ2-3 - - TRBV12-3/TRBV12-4 TGTGCCAGCAGCTTTCCGGGGGGCCCTAGCACAGATACGCAGTATTTT CASSFPGGPSTDTQYF
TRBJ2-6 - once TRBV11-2 TGTGCCAGCAGCTTAGATGGGTTGACAGCTTACTCTGGGGCCAACGTCCGGACTTTC CASSLDGLTAYSGANVRTF
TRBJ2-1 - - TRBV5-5 TGTGCCAGCAGCTTGGATGGGAGGATATACAATGAGCAGTTCTTC CASSLDGRIYNEQFF
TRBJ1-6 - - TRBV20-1 TGCAGTGCTAGAGATCTTGAGGGCCGACAGGTTAATTCACCCCTCCACTTT CSARDLEGRQVNSPLHF
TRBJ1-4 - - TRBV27 TGTGCCAGCGGAGGCTCAGCAACTAATGAAAAACTGTTTTTT CASGGSATNEKLFF
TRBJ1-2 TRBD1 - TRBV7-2 TGTGCCAGCAGCTTAAGGGGACAGGGGCTGACTAACTATGGCTACACCTTC CASSLRGQGLTNYGYTF
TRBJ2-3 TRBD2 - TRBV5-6 TGTGCCAACAACGGGCCCGGCCGGGGGGAATCGGAAGATACGCAGTATTTT CANNGPGRGESEDTQYF
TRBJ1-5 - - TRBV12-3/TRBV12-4 TGTGCCAGCAGTTTATTGGGGTGGGGTCAGCCCCAGCATTTT CASSLLGWGQPQHF
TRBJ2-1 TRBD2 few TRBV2 TGTGCCAGCAGTGAAGCGGTCTTGGGGGGGAGCAATGAGCAGTTCTTC CASSEAVLGGSNEQFF
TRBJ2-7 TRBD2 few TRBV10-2 TGCGCCAGCAGTGAGAGAGGGACTAAGATCGACGAGCAGTACTTC CASSERGTKIDEQYF
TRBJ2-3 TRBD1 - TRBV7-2 TGTGCCAGCAGCTCAGACAGGGGGCAATATCGAACAGATACGCAGTATTTT CASSSDRGQYRTDTQYF
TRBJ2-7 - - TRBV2 TGTGCCAGCAGTGGTTCGGTTACCTACGAGCAGTACTTC CASSGSVTYEQYF
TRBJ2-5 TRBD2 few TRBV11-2 TGTGCCAGCAGCTTAGGAGCGGGGGATATCGAGACCCAGTACTTC CASSLGAGDIETQYF
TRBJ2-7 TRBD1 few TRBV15 TGTGCCACCAGCAGAGAAGGGCCGAGACAGGGTAAATACGAGCAGTACTTC CATSREGPRQGKYEQYF
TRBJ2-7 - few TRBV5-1 TGCGCCAGCAGCTTGGGTTCTGGGGGCTTCGACGAGCAGTACTTC CASSLGSGGFDEQYF
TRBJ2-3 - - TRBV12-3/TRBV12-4 TGTGCCAGCGCCTACACAGATACGCAGTATTTT CASAYTDTQYF
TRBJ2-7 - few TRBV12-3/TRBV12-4 - CASSTSGGSYEQYF
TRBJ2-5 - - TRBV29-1 TGCAGCGCTTGGACAGCCCACTCCCAAGAGACCCAGTACTTC CSAWTAHSQETQYF
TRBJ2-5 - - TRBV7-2 TGTGCCAGCAGCAAGGCCCCCGAAGGGACCCAGTACTTC CASSKAPEGTQYF
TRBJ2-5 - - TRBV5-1 TGCGCCAGCAGCCCCCGGGGAGGGGGAACTCAAGAGACCCAGTACTTC CASSPRGGGTQETQYF
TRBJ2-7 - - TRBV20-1 TGCAGTGCTAATTGGTCCCGAGGAGAGCAGTACTTC CSANWSRGEQYF
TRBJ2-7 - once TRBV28 TGTGCCAGCAGTCCGCCCCCGGGGGAGGTCTACGAGCAGTACTTC CASSPPPGEVYEQYF